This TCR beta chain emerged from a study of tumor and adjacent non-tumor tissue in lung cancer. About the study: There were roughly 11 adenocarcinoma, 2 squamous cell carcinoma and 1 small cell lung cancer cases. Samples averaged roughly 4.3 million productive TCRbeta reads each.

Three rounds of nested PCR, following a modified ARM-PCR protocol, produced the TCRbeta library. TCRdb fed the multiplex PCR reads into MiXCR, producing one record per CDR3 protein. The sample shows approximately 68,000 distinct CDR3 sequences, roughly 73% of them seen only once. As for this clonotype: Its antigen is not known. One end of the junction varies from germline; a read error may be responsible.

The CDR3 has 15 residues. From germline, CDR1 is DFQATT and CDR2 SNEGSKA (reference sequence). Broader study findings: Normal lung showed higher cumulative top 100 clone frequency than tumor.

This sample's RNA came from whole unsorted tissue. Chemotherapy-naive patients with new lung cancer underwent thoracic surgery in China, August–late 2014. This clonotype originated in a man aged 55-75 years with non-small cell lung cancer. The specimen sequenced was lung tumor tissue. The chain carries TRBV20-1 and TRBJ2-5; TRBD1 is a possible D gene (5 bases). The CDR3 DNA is TGCAATGCTAGATCCGGCGCAGGGCACCAAGAGGCCCAGTACTTC. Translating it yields CNARSGAGHQEAQYF.